These 3 T cell receptor beta chains were all obtained from the same sample, sequenced in a study of cytomegalovirus exposure and HLA in healthy donors. Use of 60 Vbeta and 13 Jbeta primers characterized the PCR. Using immunoSEQ multiplex PCR, the repertoire was profiled, and TCRdb retains in-frame clones only, with some absent. The sample lists about 160,000 clones; more than 70% were seen once. Material for sequencing was PBMCs. The receptors stem from a male donor in good health and CMV-seropositive.

The chain is built from TRBV4-1 and TRBJ1-1; D remains unclear. CDR1 is MGHRA, CDR2 YSYEKL, per germline. This CDR3 region has 15 residues. V was trimmed by 0 bases and J by 0 bases, leaving 8 bases between them. In DNA, the CDR3 is TGCGCCAGCAGCCAAGATCCGGGATTGAACACTGAAGCTTTCTTT. It is translated as CASSQDPGLNTEAFF.

The J gene is TRBJ2-7, the V gene TRBV19; D not resolved. The germline CDR1 and CDR2 sequences are LNHDA and SQIVND (reference sequence). The CDR3 is 14 residues long. V was trimmed by 2 bases and J by 3 bases, leaving 11 bases between them. The CDR3 region has the DNA TGTGCCAGTAGTATATGGCGGCAGAGCTACGAGCAGTACTTC. It encodes CASSIWRQSYEQYF. The whole variable domain, filled in from reference TRBV19 and TRBJ2-7, reads DGGITQSPKYLFRKEGQNVTLSCEQNLNHDAMYWYRQDPGQGLRLIYYSQIVNDFQKGDIAEGYSVSREKKESFPLTVTSAQKNPTAFYLCASSIWRQSYEQYFGPGTRLTVT.

CDR3: CASNTGTDTQYF. The DNA of the CDR3 is TGCGCCAGCAATACAGGAACGGATACGCAGTATTTT. The J gene is TRBJ2-3, the V gene TRBV5-1; a possible D gene is TRBD1 (5 bases). Germline V gives CDR1 SGHRS, CDR2 YFSETQ. Trimming stripped 6 bases from V and 6 bases from J, with 11 bases between. This CDR3 is built from 12 residues.